This TCR beta chain was recorded in a study of technical replicates of blood from a handful of donors. Generated by immunoSEQ multiplex PCR, the TCRdb table keeps only in-frame clones and is missing some. This table has approximately 49,000 clones, approximately 90% appearing once. The source is a human donor in good health. Some clones in this sample may be carry-over from other donors' samples. Sequenced material: PBMCs.

For the CDR3, the DNA is TGTGCCAGCAGCTTGGGACAGCGGAACACTGAAGCTTTCTTT. Amino acids: CASSLGQRNTEAFF. This rearrangement joins TRBV5-8 to TRBJ1-1; TRBD1 might be the D (5 bases). V was cut by 0 bases and J by 1 base, with 7 bases left in between. CDR1 is SGHTS, CDR2 YDEGEE, per germline. This CDR3 comprises 14 residues.